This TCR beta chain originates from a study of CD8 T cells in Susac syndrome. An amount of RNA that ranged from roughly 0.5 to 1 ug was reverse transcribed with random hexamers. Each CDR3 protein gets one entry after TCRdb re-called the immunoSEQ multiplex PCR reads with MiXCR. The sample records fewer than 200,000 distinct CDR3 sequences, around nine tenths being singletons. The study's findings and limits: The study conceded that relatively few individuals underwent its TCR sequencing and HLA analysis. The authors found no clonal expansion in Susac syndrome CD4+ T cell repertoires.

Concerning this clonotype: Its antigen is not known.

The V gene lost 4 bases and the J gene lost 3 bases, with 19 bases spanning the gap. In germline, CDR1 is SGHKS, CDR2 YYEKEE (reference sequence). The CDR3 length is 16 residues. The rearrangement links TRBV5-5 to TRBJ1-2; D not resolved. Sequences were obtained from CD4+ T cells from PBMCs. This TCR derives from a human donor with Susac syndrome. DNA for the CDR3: TGTGCCAGCAGCCCGGACCCTGGCCAGTCAGACTATGGCTACACCTTC. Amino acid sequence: CASSPDPGQSDYGYTF.